Listed below are T cell receptor beta chains from one sample, sequenced in a study of cytomegalovirus exposure and HLA in healthy donors. Produced via immunoSEQ multiplex PCR; TCRdb's table is partial and in-frame only. This table has roughly 110,000 clones, under 80% appearing once. The sample was PBMCs. The receptor source for this set is a woman between 45 and 65 years old in good health and CMV-seropositive. Both conserved end residues are part of each CDR3. The D gene is left open where the match is weak. Expanded clones get a size class; other rows say once, few or many, or leave the size out.

CDR3 protein	CDR3 DNA	D gene	J gene	clone size	V gene
CASSVGPGIGEQYF	TGTGCCAGCAGCGTAGGCCCCGGGATTGGCGAGCAGTACTTC	.	TRBJ2-7	.	TRBV9
CAWSGRGDTEAFF	TGTGCCTGGTCGGGGAGGGGCGACACTGAAGCTTTCTTT	.	TRBJ1-1	.	TRBV30
CASSAQGLGYGYTF	TGTGCCAGCAGCGCCCAGGGGCTGGGATATGGCTACACCTTC	.	TRBJ1-2	.	TRBV9
CSSSLGEGAKNTIYF	TGTTCCAGCAGCTTAGGCGAGGGGGCGAAAAACACCATATATTTT	TRBD1	TRBJ1-3	.	TRBV7-9
CASSPRQGRRNYGYTF	TGTGCCAGCAGTCCCCGACAGGGAAGAAGGAACTATGGCTACACCTTC	TRBD1	TRBJ1-2	.	TRBV28
CASSPKGGAFYNEQFF	TGTGCCAGCAGCCCGAAGGGGGGGGCCTTCTACAATGAGCAGTTCTTC	.	TRBJ2-1	few	TRBV7-9
CASSFGQGAGNTIYF	TGTGCCAGCAGCTTCGGACAGGGTGCTGGAAACACCATATATTTT	TRBD1	TRBJ1-3	.	TRBV7-2
CASSEHRGRGTEAFF	TGTGCCAGCAGCGAACACAGGGGGCGCGGGACTGAAGCTTTCTTT	TRBD1	TRBJ1-1	few	TRBV4-2
CASSYSRQGVDGYTF	TGTGCCAGCAGTTACTCGCGACAGGGGGTAGACGGCTACACCTTC	TRBD1	TRBJ1-2	.	TRBV6-5
CASSFPTGGVGGNTIYF	TGTGCCAGCAGCTTCCCGACAGGGGGCGTAGGTGGAAACACCATATATTTT	TRBD1	TRBJ1-3	.	TRBV7-2
CASSYDMMNQPQHF	TGTGCCAGCAGTTACGACATGATGAATCAGCCCCAGCATTTT	.	TRBJ1-5	.	TRBV6-5